The clone carrying this TCR beta chain was detected ten times or more. Its specificity is unknown. Arm-PCR of CDR3 regions and iRepertoire HTBI primers were the basis on which TCR beta libraries were built. MiXCR was run by TCRdb on the multiplex PCR reads, yielding one entry per CDR3 protein. This sample has about 240,000 distinct CDR3 sequences, with 20% found just once. The CDR3 runs to 11 residues. Germline V gives CDR1 SNHLY, CDR2 FYNNEI. Trimming took off 5 bases at V and 5 bases at J, with 7 bases between the two ends. This sample was included in a study of regulatory T cells in long-lasting Graves disease. Findings of the study overall: Public clonotype sharing was higher in persistent than newly diagnosed patients.

Time point of the sample: newly diagnosed GD, antithyroid drugs for less than 3 months. RNA isolated from PBMCs was used to make the TCR library. The material sequenced was peripheral blood mononuclear cells (PBMCs), taken at new diagnosis, from a patient treated with antithyroid drugs. The chain joins TRBV2 to TRBJ2-7; D uncertain. The TCR comes from a female donor with Graves disease. The CDR3 coding sequence is TGTGCCAGCAGTCCTTGGGACGAGCAGTACTTC. Translated: CASSPWDEQYF. Using reference TRBV2 and TRBJ2-7 for the parts outside the CDR3, the full variable domain is EPEVTQTPSHQVTQMGQEVILRCVPISNHLYFYWYRQILGQKVEFLVSFYNNEISEKSEIFDDQFSVERPDGSNFTLKIRSTKLEDSAMYFCASSPWDEQYFGPGTRLTVT.